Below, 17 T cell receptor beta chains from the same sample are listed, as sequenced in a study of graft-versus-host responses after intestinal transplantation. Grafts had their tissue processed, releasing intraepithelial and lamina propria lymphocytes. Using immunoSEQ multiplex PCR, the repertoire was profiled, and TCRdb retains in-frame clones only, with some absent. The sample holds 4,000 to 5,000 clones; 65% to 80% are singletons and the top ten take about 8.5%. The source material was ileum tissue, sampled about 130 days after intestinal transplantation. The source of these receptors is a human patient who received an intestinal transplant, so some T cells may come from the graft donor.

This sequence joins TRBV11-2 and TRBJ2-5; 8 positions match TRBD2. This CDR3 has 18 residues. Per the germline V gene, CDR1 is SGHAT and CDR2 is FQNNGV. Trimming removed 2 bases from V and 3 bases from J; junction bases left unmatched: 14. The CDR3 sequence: CASSLPAGTRHPKETQYF. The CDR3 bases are TGTGCCAGCAGCTTACCGGCCGGGACTAGACACCCAAAAGAGACCCAGTACTTC.

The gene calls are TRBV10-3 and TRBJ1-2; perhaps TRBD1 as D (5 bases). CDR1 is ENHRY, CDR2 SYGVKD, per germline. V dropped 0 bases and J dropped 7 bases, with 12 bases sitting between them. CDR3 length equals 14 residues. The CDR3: CAISESRGGSGYTF. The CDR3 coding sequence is TGTGCCATCAGTGAGTCGCGGGGGGGTTCTGGCTACACCTTC.

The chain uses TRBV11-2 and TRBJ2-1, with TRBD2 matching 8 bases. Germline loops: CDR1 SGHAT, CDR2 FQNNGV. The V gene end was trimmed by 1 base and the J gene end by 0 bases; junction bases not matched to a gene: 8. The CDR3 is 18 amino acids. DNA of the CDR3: TGTGCCAGCAGCTTAGCGCTAGCGGGTTATAGCTCCTACAATGAGCAGTTCTTC. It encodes CASSLALAGYSSYNEQFF.

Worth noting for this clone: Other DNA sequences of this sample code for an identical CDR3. In DNA form, the CDR3 reads TGTGCCAGCAGCCTAACTTCTACCTCCTACAATGAGCAGTTCTTC. It codes for CASSLTSTSYNEQFF. This chain uses TRBV7-2 with TRBJ2-1; no firm D call. This CDR3 has 15 residues. Germline lookup yields CDR1 SGHTA and CDR2 FQGNSA. Trimming removed 5 bases at V and 0 bases at J, with 11 bases between.

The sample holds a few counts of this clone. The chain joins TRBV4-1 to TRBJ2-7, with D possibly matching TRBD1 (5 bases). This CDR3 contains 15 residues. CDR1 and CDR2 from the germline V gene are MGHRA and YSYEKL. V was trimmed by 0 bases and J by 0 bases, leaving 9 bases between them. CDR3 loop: CASSQDTGYSYEQYF. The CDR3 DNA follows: TGCGCCAGCAGCCAAGATACAGGATACTCCTACGAGCAGTACTTC.

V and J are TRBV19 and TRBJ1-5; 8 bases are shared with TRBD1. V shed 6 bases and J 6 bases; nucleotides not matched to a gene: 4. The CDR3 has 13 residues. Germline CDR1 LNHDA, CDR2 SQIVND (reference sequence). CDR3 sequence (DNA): TGTGCCAGTAGCGACAGGGGTGGTCAGCCCCAGCATTTT. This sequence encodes CASSDRGGQPQHF.

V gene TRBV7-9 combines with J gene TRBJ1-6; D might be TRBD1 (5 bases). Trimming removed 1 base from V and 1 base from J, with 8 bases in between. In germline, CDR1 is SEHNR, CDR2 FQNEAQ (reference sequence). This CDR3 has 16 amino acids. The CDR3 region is CASSLGQGSYNSPLHF. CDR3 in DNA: TGTGCCAGCAGCTTAGGTCAGGGATCCTATAATTCACCCCTCCACTTT.

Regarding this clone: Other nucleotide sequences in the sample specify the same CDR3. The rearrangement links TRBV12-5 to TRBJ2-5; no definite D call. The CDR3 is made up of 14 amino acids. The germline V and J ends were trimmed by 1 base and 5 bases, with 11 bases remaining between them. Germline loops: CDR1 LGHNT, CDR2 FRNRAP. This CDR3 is CASGLDLGLETQYF. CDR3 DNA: TGTGCTAGTGGTTTGGATCTGGGTTTGGAGACCCAGTACTTC.

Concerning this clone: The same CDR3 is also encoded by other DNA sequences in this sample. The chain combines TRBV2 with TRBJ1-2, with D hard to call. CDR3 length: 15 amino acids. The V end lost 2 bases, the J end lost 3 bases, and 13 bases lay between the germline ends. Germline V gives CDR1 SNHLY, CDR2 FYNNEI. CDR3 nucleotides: TGTGCCAGCAGTGAACTAGGAGGGTGGGACTATGGCTACACCTTC. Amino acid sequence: CASSELGGWDYGYTF. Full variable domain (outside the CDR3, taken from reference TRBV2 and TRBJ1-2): EPEVTQTPSHQVTQMGQEVILRCVPISNHLYFYWYRQILGQKVEFLVSFYNNEISEKSEIFDDQFSVERPDGSNFTLKIRSTKLEDSAMYFCASSELGGWDYGYTFGSGTRLTVV.

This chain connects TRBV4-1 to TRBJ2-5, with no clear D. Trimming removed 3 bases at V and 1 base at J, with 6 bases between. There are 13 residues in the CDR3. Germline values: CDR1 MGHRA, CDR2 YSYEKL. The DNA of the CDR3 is TGCGCCAGCAGCCATCTTCCCCAAGAGACCCAGTACTTC. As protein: CASSHLPQETQYF.

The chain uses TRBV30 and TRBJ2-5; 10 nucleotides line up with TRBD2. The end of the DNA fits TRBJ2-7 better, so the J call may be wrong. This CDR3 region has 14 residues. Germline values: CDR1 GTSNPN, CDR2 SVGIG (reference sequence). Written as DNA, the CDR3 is TGTGCCTGGAGCCGTCTAGCGGGAGTGCACGAGCAGTACTTC. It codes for CAWSRLAGVHEQYF.

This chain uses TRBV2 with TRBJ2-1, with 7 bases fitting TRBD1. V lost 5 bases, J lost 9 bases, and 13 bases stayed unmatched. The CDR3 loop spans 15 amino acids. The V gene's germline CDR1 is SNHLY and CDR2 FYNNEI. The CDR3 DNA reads TGTGCCAGCAGTCTCTCGACAGGGTCACGGTCTGAGCAGTTCTTC. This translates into CASSLSTGSRSEQFF.

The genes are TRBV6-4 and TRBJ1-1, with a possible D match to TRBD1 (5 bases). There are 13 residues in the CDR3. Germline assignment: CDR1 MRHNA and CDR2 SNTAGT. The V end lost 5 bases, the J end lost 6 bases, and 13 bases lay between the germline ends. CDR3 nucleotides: TGTGCCAGCAGTAGGCGACAGTCGGCTGAAGCTTTCTTT. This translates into CASSRRQSAEAFF.

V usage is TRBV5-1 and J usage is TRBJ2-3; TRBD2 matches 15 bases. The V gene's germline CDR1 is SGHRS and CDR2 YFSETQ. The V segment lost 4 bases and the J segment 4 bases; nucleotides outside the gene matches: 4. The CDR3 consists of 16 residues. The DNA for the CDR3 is TGCGCCAGCAGCCCAGGACTAGCGGGAGGGTCAGATACGCAGTATTTT. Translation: CASSPGLAGGSDTQYF.

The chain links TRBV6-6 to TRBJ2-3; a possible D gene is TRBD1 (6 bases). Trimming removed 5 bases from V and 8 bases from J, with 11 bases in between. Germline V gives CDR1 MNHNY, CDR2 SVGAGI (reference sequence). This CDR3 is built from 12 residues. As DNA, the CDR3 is TGTGCCAGCAGTCTCGGACAGCTTACGCAGTATTTT. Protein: CASSLGQLTQYF.

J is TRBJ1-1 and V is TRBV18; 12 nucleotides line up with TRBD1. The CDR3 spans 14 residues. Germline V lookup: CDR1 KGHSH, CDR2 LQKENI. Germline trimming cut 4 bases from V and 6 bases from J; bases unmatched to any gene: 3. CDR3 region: CASSRGTGGPEAFF. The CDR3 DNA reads TGTGCCAGCTCACGCGGGACAGGGGGCCCTGAAGCTTTCTTT.

The CDR3 DNA reads as TGTGCCAGCAGCGTCGGGGCGGAAGGATACGAGCAGTACTTC. Encoded protein: CASSVGAEGYEQYF. V usage is TRBV9 and J usage is TRBJ2-7; D is perhaps TRBD1 or TRBD2 (5 bases each). V was trimmed by 2 bases and J by 4 bases, leaving 13 bases between them. The CDR3 consists of 14 residues. Germline values: CDR1 SGDLS, CDR2 YYNGEE.